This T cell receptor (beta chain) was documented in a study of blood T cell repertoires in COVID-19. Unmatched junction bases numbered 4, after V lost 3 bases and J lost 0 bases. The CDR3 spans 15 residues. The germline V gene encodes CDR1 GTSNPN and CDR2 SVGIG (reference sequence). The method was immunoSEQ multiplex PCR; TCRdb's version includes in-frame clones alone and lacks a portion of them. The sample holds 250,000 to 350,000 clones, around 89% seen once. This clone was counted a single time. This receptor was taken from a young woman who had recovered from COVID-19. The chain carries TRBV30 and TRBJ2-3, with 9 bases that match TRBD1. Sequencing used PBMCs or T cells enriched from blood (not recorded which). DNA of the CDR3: TGTGCCTGGAGCGGGACAGGGCCCAGCACAGATACGCAGTATTTT. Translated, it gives CAWSGTGPSTDTQYF.